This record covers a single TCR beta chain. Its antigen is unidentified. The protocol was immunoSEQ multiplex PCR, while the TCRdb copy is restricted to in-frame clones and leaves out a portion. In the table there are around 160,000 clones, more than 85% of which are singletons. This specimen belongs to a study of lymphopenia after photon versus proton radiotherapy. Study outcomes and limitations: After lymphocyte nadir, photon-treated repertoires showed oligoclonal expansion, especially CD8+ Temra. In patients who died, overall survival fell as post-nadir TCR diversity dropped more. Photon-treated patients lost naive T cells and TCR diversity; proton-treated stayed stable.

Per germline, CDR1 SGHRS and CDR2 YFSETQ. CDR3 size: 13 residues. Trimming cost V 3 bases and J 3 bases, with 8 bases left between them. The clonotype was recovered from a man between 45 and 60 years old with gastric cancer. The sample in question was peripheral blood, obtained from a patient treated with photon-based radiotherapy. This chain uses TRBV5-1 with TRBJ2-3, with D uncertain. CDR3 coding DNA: TGCGCCAGCAGCTCCTCACTTACAGATACGCAGTATTTT. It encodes CASSSSLTDTQYF.